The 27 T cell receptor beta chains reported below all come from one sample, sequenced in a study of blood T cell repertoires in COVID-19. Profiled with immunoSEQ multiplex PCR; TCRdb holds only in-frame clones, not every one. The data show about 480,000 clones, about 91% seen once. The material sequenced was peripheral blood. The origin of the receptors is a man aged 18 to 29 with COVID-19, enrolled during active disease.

The CDR3 here is CASRLGGGQRLYNSPLHF. The CDR3 DNA is TGTGCAAGTCGCTTAGGTGGGGGACAGAGGCTCTATAATTCACCCCTCCACTTT. The gene calls are TRBV12-2 and TRBJ1-6; no DNA check was done on the table's D call, TRBD1. TRBV12-2 is assigned pseudogene status. This CDR3 has 18 amino acids.

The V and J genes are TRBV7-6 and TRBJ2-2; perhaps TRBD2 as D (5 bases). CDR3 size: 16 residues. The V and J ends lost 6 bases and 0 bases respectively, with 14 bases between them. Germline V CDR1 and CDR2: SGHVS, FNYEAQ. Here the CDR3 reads CASSWESGPNTGELFF. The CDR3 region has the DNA TGTGCCAGCAGTTGGGAAAGCGGCCCGAACACCGGGGAGCTGTTTTTT.

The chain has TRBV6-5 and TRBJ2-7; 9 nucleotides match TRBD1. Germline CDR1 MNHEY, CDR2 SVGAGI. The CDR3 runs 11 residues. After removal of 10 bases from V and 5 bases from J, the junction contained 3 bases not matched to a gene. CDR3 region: CATRDRDEQYF. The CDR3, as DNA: TGTGCCACTCGGGACAGGGACGAGCAGTACTTC.

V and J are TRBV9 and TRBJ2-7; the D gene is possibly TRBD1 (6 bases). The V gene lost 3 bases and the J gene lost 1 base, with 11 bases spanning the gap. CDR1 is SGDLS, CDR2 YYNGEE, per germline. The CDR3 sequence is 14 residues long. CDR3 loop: CASSGWDKSYEQYF. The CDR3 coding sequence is TGTGCCAGCAGCGGATGGGACAAGTCCTACGAGCAGTACTTC.

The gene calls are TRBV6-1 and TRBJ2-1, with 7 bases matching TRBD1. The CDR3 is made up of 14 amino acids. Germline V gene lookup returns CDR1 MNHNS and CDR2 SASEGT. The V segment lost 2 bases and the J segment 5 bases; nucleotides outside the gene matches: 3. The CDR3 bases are TGTGCCAGCAGTGAACCGGGACAGAACAATGAGCAGTTCTTC. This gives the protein CASSEPGQNNEQFF.

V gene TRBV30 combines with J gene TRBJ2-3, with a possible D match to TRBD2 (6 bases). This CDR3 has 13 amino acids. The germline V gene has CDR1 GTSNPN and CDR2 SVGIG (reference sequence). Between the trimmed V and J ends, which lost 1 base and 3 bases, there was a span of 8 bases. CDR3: CAWSAGRTDTQYF. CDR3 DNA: TGTGCCTGGAGTGCGGGGAGGACAGATACGCAGTATTTT. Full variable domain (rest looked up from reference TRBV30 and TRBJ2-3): SQTIHQWPATLVQPVGSPLSLECTVEGTSNPNLYWYRQAAGRGLQLLFYSVGIGQISSEVPQNLSASRPQDRQFILSSKKLLLSDSGFYLCAWSAGRTDTQYFGPGTRLTVL.

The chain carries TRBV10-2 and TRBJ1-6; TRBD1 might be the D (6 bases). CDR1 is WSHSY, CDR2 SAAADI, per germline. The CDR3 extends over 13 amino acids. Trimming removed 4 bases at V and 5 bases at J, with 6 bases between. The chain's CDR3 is CASSGTDNSPLHF. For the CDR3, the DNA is TGCGCCAGCAGTGGGACAGATAATTCACCCCTCCACTTT.

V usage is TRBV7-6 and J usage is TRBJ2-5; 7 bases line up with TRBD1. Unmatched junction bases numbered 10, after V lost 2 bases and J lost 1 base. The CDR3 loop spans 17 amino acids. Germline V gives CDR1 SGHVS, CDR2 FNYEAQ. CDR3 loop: CASSLMSAGTAQETQYF. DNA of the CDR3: TGTGCCAGCAGCTTAATGAGCGCCGGGACAGCCCAAGAGACCCAGTACTTC.

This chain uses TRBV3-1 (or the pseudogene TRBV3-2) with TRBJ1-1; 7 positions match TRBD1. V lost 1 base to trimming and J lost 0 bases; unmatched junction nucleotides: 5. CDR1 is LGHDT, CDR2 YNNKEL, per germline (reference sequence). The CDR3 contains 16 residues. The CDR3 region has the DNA TGTGCCAGCAGCCAAGGTCGTGGGACAGTGAACACTGAAGCTTTCTTT. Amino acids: CASSQGRGTVNTEAFF.

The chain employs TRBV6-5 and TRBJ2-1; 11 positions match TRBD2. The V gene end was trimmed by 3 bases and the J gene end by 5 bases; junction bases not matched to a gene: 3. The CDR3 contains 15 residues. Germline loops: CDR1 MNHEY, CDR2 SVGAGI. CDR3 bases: TGTGCCAGCAGTTATGCTAGCGGGGGGCACAATGAGCAGTTCTTC. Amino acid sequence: CASSYASGGHNEQFF.

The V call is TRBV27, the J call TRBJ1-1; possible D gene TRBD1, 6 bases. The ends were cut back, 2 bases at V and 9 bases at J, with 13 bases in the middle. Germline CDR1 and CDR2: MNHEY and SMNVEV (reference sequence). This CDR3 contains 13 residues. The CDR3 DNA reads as TGTGCCAGCAGTTTAAGCACAGGGTTGCAAGCTTTCTTT. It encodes CASSLSTGLQAFF.

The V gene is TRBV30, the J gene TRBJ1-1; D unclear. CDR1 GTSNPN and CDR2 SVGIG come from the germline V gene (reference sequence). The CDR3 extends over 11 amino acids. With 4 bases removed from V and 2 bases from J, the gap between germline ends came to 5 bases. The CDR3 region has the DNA TGTGCCTGGAAGAGAAACACTGAAGCTTTCTTT. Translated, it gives CAWKRNTEAFF.

CDR3 residues: CASTPTDRPYGYTF. The CDR3 DNA reads as TGTGCCAGCACTCCTACAGACAGGCCCTATGGCTACACCTTC. This sequence joins TRBV6-5 and TRBJ1-2; perhaps TRBD1 as D (6 bases). V dropped 7 bases and J dropped 4 bases, with 16 bases sitting between them. This CDR3 spans 14 amino acids. CDR1 and CDR2 from the germline V gene are MNHEY and SVGAGI.

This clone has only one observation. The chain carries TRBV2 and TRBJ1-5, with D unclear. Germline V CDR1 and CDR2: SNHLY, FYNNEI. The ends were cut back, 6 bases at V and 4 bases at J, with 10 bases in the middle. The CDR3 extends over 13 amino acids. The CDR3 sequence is CASSTELNQPQHF. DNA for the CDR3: TGTGCCAGCAGCACAGAGCTTAATCAGCCCCAGCATTTT.

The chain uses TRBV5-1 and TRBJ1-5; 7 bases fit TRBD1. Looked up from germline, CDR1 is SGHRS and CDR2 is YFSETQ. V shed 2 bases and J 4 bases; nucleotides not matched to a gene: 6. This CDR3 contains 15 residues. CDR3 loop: CASSLAGTVNQPQHF. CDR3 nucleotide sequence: TGCGCCAGCAGCTTAGCCGGGACAGTTAATCAGCCCCAGCATTTT.

The CDR3 spells CATSRGVTSGNTIYF. CDR3 DNA: TGTGCCACCAGCAGAGGAGTGACTTCGGGAAACACCATATATTTT. V gene TRBV15 combines with J gene TRBJ1-3, with D uncertain. Germline-derived CDR1 and CDR2 are LNHNV and YYDKDF (reference sequence). This CDR3 is 15 amino acids long. Trimming removed 1 base at V and 4 bases at J, with 11 bases between. The variable domain in full, completed from reference TRBV15 and TRBJ1-3, reads DAMVIQNPRYQVTQFGKPVTLSCSQTLNHNVMYWYQQKSSQAPKLLFHYYDKDFNNEADTPDNFQSRRPNTSFCFLDIRSPGLGDTAMYLCATSRGVTSGNTIYFGEGSWLTVV.

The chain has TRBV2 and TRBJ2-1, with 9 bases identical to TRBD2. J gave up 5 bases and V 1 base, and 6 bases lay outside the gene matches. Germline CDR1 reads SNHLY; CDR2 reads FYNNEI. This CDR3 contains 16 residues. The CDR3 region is CASSEVLTSGNNEQFF. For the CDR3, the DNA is TGTGCCAGCAGTGAAGTTCTGACTAGCGGAAACAATGAGCAGTTCTTC.

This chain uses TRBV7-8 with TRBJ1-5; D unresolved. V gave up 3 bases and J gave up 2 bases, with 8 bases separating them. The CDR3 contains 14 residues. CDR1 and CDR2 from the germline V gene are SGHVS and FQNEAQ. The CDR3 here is CASSLLAGNQPQHF. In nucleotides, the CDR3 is TGTGCCAGCAGCTTGTTGGCGGGCAATCAGCCCCAGCATTTT.

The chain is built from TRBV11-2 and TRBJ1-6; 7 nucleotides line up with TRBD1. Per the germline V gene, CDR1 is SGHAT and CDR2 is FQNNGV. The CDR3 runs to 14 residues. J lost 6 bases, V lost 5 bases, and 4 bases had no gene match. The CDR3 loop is CASSPDRANSPLHF. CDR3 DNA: TGTGCCAGCAGCCCCGACAGGGCTAATTCACCCCTCCACTTT.

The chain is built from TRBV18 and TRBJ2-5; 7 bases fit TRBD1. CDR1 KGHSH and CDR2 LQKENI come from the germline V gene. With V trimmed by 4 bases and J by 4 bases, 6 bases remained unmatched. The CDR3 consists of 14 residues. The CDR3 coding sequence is TGTGCCAGCTCACTTTGGGGACAGCGAGAGACCCAGTACTTC. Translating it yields CASSLWGQRETQYF.

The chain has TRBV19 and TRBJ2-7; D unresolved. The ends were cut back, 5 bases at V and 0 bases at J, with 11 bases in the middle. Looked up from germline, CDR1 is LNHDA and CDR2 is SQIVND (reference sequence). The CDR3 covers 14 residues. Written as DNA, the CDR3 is TGTGCCAGTAGTGTAGGGTCGAGCTCCTACGAGCAGTACTTC. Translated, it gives CASSVGSSSYEQYF.

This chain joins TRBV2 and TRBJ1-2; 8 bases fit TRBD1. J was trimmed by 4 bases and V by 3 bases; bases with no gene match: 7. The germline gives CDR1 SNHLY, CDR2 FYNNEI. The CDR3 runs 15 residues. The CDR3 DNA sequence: TGTGCCAGCAGTGACCCTCGACAGGGGCTCTATGGCTACACCTTC. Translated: CASSDPRQGLYGYTF.

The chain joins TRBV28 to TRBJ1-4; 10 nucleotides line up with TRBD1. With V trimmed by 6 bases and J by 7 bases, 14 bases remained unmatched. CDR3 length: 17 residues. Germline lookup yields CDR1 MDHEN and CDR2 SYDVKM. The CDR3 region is CASSSGQGMIRPEKLFF. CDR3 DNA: TGTGCCAGCAGCTCGGGACAGGGGATGATTCGTCCTGAAAAACTGTTTTTT.

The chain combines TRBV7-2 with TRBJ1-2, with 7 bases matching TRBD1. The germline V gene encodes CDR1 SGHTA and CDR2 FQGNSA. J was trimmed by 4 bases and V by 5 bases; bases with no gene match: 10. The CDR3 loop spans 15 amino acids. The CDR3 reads CASSLFQGVGYGYTF. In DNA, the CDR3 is TGTGCCAGCAGCCTCTTCCAGGGGGTGGGCTATGGCTACACCTTC.

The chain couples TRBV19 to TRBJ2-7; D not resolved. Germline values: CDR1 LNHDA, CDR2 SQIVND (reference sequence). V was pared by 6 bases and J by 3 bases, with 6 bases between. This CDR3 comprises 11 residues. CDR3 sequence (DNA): TGTGCCAGTAGCGGCGGCTACGAGCAGTACTTC. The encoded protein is CASSGGYEQYF.

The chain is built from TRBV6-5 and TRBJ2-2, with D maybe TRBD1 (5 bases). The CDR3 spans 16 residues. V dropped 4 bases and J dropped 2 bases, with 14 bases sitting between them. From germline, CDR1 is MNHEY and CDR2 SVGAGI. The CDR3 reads CASSSPDSINTGELFF. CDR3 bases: TGTGCCAGCAGTTCTCCCGACAGTATCAACACCGGGGAGCTGTTTTTT.

CDR3 coding DNA: TGTGCCAGCAGCTTAGTTCAGGGTACCCTTGAGTATGGCTACACCTTC. Its translation: CASSLVQGTLEYGYTF. The V and J genes are TRBV7-9 and TRBJ1-2; possibly TRBD1 for D (5 bases). Trimming cost V 1 base and J 5 bases, with 17 bases left between them. Germline CDR1 reads SEHNR; CDR2 reads FQNEAQ (reference sequence). CDR3 size: 16 residues. The complete variable domain, with remaining parts taken from reference TRBV7-9 and TRBJ1-2, reads DTGVSQNPRHKITKRGQNVTFRCDPISEHNRLYWYRQTLGQGPEFLTYFQNEAQLEKSRLLSDRFSAERPKGSFSTLEIQRTEQGDSAMYLCASSLVQGTLEYGYTFGSGTRLTVV.